The 18 T cell receptor beta chains below all came from one sample that was sequenced in a study of T cells after yellow fever vaccination. MiXCR, applied by TCRdb to the 5' RACE reads, yields one record per CDR3 protein. The data contain hundreds of thousands of distinct CDR3 sequences, around 3.6% of them singletons. This specimen was PBMCs, taken on the day of the yellow fever booster vaccination. All receptors derive from a man aged 18 to 35 who received the YFV17D yellow fever vaccine.

This clonotype was picked up a small number of times. The CDR3 DNA reads as TGTGCCAGCAGCTTACGACAGGACACTGAAGCTTTCTTT. Translated: CASSLRQDTEAFF. J is TRBJ1-1 and V is TRBV7-2, with D perhaps TRBD1 (6 bases). V lost 2 bases, J lost 3 bases, and 7 bases lay in between. This CDR3 has 13 amino acids. Germline V gene sequence: CDR1 SGHTA, CDR2 FQGNSA. Full variable domain (missing parts from reference TRBV7-2 and TRBJ1-1): GAGVSQSPSNKVTEKGKDVELRCDPISGHTALYWYRQSLGQGLEFLIYFQGNSAPDKSGLPSDRFSAERTGGSVSTLTIQRTQQEDSAVYLCASSLRQDTEAFFGQGTRLTVV.

In this sample, this clonotype turned up many times. The chain recombines TRBV6-2 or TRBV6-3 with TRBJ2-1; D possibly corresponds to TRBD2 (6 bases). The V gene's germline CDR1 is MNHEY and CDR2 SVGEGT. The CDR3 totals 15 residues. Trimming left V 3 bases short and J 4 bases short, with 13 bases between. The CDR3, as DNA: TGTGCCAGCAGTTATGCGGAGGGTCAATACAATGAGCAGTTCTTC. This gives the protein CASSYAEGQYNEQFF.

This chain uses TRBV12-3 or TRBV12-4 with TRBJ2-7, with TRBD1 matching 8 bases. CDR3 length: 12 amino acids. V shed 5 bases, J shed 6 bases, and the junction held 3 bases outside the gene matches. As DNA, the CDR3 is TGTGCCAGCAGTCCGACAGGGGCCGAGCAGTACGTC. As protein: CASSPTGAEQYV.

The chain carries TRBV7-2 and TRBJ1-3; D perhaps matches TRBD1 (5 bases). Germline V gene data show CDR1 as SGHTA and CDR2 as FQGNSA. The V end lost 7 bases, the J end lost 0 bases, and 13 bases lay between the germline ends. This CDR3 region has 15 residues. In DNA form, the CDR3 reads TGTGCCAGCACCCGTGGGGACGCCTCTGGAAACACCATATATTTT. Amino acid sequence: CASTRGDASGNTIYF.

This clonotype was observed many times. The chain combines TRBV5-4 with TRBJ2-5; 14 bases align to TRBD2. Germline V lookup: CDR1 SGHNT, CDR2 YYREEE (reference sequence). CDR3 length equals 15 residues. Unmatched junction bases numbered 5, after V lost 5 bases and J lost 5 bases. The CDR3 sequence: CASRATSGGVETQYF. The DNA of the CDR3 is TGTGCCAGCAGGGCGACTAGCGGGGGGGTTGAGACCCAGTACTTC. Looking up the rest from reference TRBV5-4 and TRBJ2-5 gives the full variable domain: ETGVTQSPTHLIKTRGQQVTLRCSSQSGHNTVSWYQQALGQGPQFIFQYYREEENGRGNFPPRFSGLQFPNYSSELNVNALELDDSALYLCASRATSGGVETQYFGPGTRLLVL.

This clonotype was recorded many times. CDR3: CASSLWDGLEETQYF. The CDR3, as DNA: TGTGCCAGCAGCTTATGGGACGGGTTAGAGGAGACCCAGTACTTC. The chain recombines TRBV7-9 with TRBJ2-5; D may correspond to TRBD1 or TRBD2 (5 bases each). The CDR3 is 15 residues long. Trimming shortened V by 2 bases and J by 5 bases, and 15 bases separated the two germline ends. Germline V lookup: CDR1 SEHNR, CDR2 FQNEAQ (reference sequence).

This clonotype was seen repeatedly, ten times or more. The V and J genes are TRBV7-8 and TRBJ2-7; TRBD1 is a possible D gene (6 bases). The V gene lost 1 base and the J gene lost 3 bases, with 7 bases spanning the gap. This CDR3 comprises 13 residues. Germline V lookup: CDR1 SGHVS, CDR2 FQNEAQ. The CDR3 bases are TGTGCCAGCAGCTTAGACAGGGTCTACGAGCAGTACGTC. It encodes CASSLDRVYEQYV.

This clonotype occurred a few times. The chain combines TRBV18 with TRBJ1-1, with 7 bases that match TRBD1. The J segment lost 1 base and the V segment lost 1 base, leaving 3 bases of the junction unmatched. The CDR3 has 15 amino acids. The germline CDR1 and CDR2 sequences are KGHSH and LQKENI. CDR3 DNA sequence: TGTGCCAGCTCACCACGGGAGGGGGCGAACACTGAAGCTTTCTTT. Translating it yields CASSPREGANTEAFF.

This clonotype appeared a few times. The chain is built from TRBV20-1 and TRBJ2-1; the D is unclear. Germline lookup yields CDR1 DFQATT and CDR2 SNEGSKA (reference sequence). Trimming removed 6 bases from V and 8 bases from J, with 11 bases in between. There are 11 residues in the CDR3. CDR3: CSARLWDEQFF. The DNA for the CDR3 is TGCAGTGCCCGGCTATGGGATGAGCAGTTCTTC.

The chain combines TRBV19 with TRBJ1-1; no definite D call. CDR3 length: 15 amino acids. The germline CDR1 and CDR2 sequences are LNHDA and SQIVND (reference sequence). V was clipped by 3 bases and J by 1 base, with 12 bases between them. The CDR3 loop is CASSIEPWANTEAFF. The CDR3 DNA follows: TGTGCCAGTAGTATCGAGCCGTGGGCGAACACTGAAGCTTTCTTT.

The chain combines TRBV5-4 with TRBJ1-2; a possible D gene is TRBD1 (6 bases). This CDR3 spans 15 amino acids. V lost 1 base and J lost 4, with 14 bases in between. Per the germline V gene, CDR1 is SGHNT and CDR2 is YYREEE (reference sequence). CDR3 amino acids: CASSLWGARGYGYTF. The CDR3 DNA reads as TGTGCCAGCAGCTTGTGGGGGGCCAGGGGCTATGGCTACACCTTC.

This clonotype was counted a few times. The V and J genes are TRBV7-9 and TRBJ2-1; TRBD2 is a possible D gene (7 bases). Germline lookup yields CDR1 SEHNR and CDR2 FQNEAQ (reference sequence). The V end was cut by 5 bases, the J end by 8 bases, with 16 bases between. CDR3 length: 14 amino acids. The CDR3 reads CASSRGGGSDEQFF. The CDR3 bases are TGTGCCAGCAGCAGAGGGGGGGGTAGCGATGAGCAGTTCTTC.

Notes on this clonotype: This may stem from a read error, because a much larger clone lies one nucleotide away. The genes are TRBV6-6 and TRBJ1-5; D gene unclear. The germline CDR1 and CDR2 sequences are MNHNY and SVGAGI (reference sequence). The CDR3 is made up of 12 amino acids. CDR3 protein: CGAAVGGQPEHF. The CDR3 DNA follows: TGTGGGGCCGCGGTGGGAGGTCAGCCCGAGCATTTT.

This clonotype was seen at least ten times. V gene TRBV29-1 combines with J gene TRBJ2-1; a weak D match, TRBD2 (5 bases). Germline loops: CDR1 SQVTM, CDR2 ANQGSEA. The CDR3 totals 16 residues. Trimming left V 0 bases short and J 8 bases short, with 20 bases between. The CDR3 here is CSVEDGKGPWGDEQFF. The CDR3 DNA reads TGCAGCGTTGAAGATGGGAAGGGTCCCTGGGGAGATGAGCAGTTCTTC.

This clonotype was counted ten times or more. V usage is TRBV12-3 or TRBV12-4 and J usage is TRBJ1-5; D gene unclear. This CDR3 contains 13 residues. The ends were cut back, 2 bases at V and 5 bases at J, with 7 bases in the middle. The CDR3 region is CASSLLPYQPQHF. Here the CDR3 DNA reads TGTGCCAGCAGTTTACTACCGTATCAGCCCCAGCATTTT.

The chain carries TRBV7-2 and TRBJ2-3; 7 bases are shared with TRBD1. Germline CDR1 reads SGHTA; CDR2 reads FQGNSA. This CDR3 has 15 residues. Trimming removed 5 bases from V and 8 bases from J; junction bases left unmatched: 13. CDR3 in DNA: TGTGCCAGCAGCCCAGGGGACAGAGACTCAGTTACGCAGTATTTT. Protein: CASSPGDRDSVTQYF.

This clonotype was seen ten or more times. The DNA of the CDR3 is TGTGCCACCAGCAGAGATGTCCCGGGGAGAAGAAATCAGCCCCAGCATTTT. This codes for CATSRDVPGRRNQPQHF. The rearrangement joins TRBV15 to TRBJ1-5; no clear D gene. The CDR3 spans 17 residues. The germline CDR1 and CDR2 sequences are LNHNV and YYDKDF (reference sequence). Deletions cut 0 bases from V and 4 bases from J, with 16 bases between.

This clonotype was counted many times. The chain joins TRBV7-3 to TRBJ2-5; D possibly corresponds to TRBD1 (5 bases). The CDR3 runs 15 residues. V was pared by 4 bases and J by 4 bases, with 16 bases between. CDR1 is SGHTA and CDR2 is FQGTGA in the germline V gene. The DNA of the CDR3 is TGTGCCAGCAGCTCCGAAGCTGGGGCAAGAGAGACCCAGTACTTC. Its translation: CASSSEAGARETQYF.